The subject of this entry is one T cell receptor (beta chain). Its target is not known. The sample originates from a study of CD8 T cells in Susac syndrome. The study's findings and limits: The study's TCR sequencing and HLA analysis covered a relatively small number of individuals, and the study acknowledged this.

RNA amounts of 0.5 to 1 ug underwent reverse transcription with random hexamers. Amplification of TCR beta CDR3 was carried out by immunoSEQ multiplex PCR, which covered 54 Vbeta and 13 Jbeta segments. From the immunoSEQ multiplex PCR reads, TCRdb called clonotypes with MiXCR, one entry per CDR3 protein. The sample gives some 150,000 distinct CDR3 sequences, approximately 94% of which show up once; 0.2% to 0.25% is in the top ten. J gave up 2 bases and V 2 bases, and 3 bases lay outside the gene matches. The CDR3 totals 14 residues. Per the germline V gene, CDR1 is MGHRA and CDR2 is YSYEKL. CD8+ and CD4+ T cells from blood underwent TCR beta sequencing, which was carried out in a high-throughput format. TEMRA cells were enriched by FACS, and CD4+ and CD8+ T cells were negatively isolated.

The clonotype comes from a human donor with multiple sclerosis. J is TRBJ2-7 and V is TRBV4-1; TRBD2 matches 7 bases. Sequences were obtained from CD8+ T cells from PBMCs. CDR3 in DNA: TGCGCCAGCAGCCAATCCGGGGGGACCTACGAGCAGTACTTC. This gives the protein CASSQSGGTYEQYF.